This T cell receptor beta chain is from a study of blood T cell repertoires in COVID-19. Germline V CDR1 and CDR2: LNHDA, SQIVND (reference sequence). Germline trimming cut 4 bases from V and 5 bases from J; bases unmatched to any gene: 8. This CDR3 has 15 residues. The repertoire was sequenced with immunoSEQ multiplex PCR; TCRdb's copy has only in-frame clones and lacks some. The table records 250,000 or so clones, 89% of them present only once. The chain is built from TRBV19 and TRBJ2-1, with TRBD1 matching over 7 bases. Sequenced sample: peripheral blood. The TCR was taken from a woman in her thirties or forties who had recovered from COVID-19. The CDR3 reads CASSTHWDSDNEQFF. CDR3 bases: TGTGCCAGTAGTACTCACTGGGACAGTGACAATGAGCAGTTCTTC.